The 27 T cell receptor beta chains below come from one sample, sequenced in a study of blood T cells in healthy people across ages. Then a second PCR, running roughly 7 to 11 cycles, was carried out with a sample-barcoded 5' primer and a J-beta primer mix. One entry per CDR3 protein, called by TCRdb with MiXCR from the 5' RACE reads. Of 1.8 million or so distinct CDR3 sequences listed, more than 35% are singletons. The sample taken for sequencing was blood. The receptors were sampled from a human donor in good health.

This clonotype was found many times. This rearrangement joins TRBV28 to TRBJ2-1, with 8 bases matching TRBD1. The J segment lost 0 bases and the V segment lost 5 bases, leaving 6 bases of the junction unmatched. The CDR3 is 16 amino acids. Germline-derived CDR1 and CDR2 are MDHEN and SYDVKM. The DNA of the CDR3 is TGTGCCAGCAGTCGACAGGGGTCCAGCTCCTACAATGAGCAGTTCTTC. This sequence encodes CASSRQGSSSYNEQFF. Variable domain in full (rest from reference TRBV28 and TRBJ2-1): DVKVTQSSRYLVKRTGEKVFLECVQDMDHENMFWYRQDPGLGLRLIYFSYDVKMKEKGDIPEGYSVSREKKERFSLILESASTNQTSMYLCASSRQGSSSYNEQFFGPGTRLTVL.

This clonotype came up a few times. The chain employs TRBV20-1 and TRBJ1-2; possible D gene TRBD1, 5 bases. In germline, CDR1 is DFQATT, CDR2 SNEGSKA (reference sequence). Trimming shortened V by 1 base and J by 4 bases, and 16 bases separated the two germline ends. The CDR3 contains 15 residues. The CDR3 loop reads CSARGDAGHRYGYTF. The DNA of the CDR3 is TGCAGTGCTAGAGGTGATGCGGGGCACCGCTATGGCTACACCTTC.

The chain couples TRBV7-9 to TRBJ1-4; TRBD1 matches 7 bases. Trimming removed 0 bases from V and 10 bases from J; junction bases left unmatched: 5. The CDR3 spans 14 residues. The V gene's germline CDR1 is SEHNR and CDR2 FQNEAQ (reference sequence). CDR3 sequence: CASSLAGGDGKLFF. The CDR3 DNA is TGTGCCAGCAGCTTAGCAGGGGGCGACGGAAAACTGTTTTTT.

The sample holds a few counts of this clonotype. CDR3 in amino acids: CSVYTSTNYGYTF. The CDR3 region has the DNA TGCAGCGTTTATACCTCTACTAACTATGGCTACACCTTC. The chain recombines TRBV29-1 with TRBJ1-2; D is unclear. V lost 5 bases to trimming and J lost 0 bases, with 10 bases between them. Germline loops: CDR1 SQVTM, CDR2 ANQGSEA. The CDR3 runs to 13 residues.

In the case of this clonotype: One end of the junction is discordant with germline, which a read error may explain. V usage is TRBV7-3 and J usage is TRBJ2-1; D is unclear. The germline V gene encodes CDR1 SGHTA and CDR2 FQGTGA. This CDR3 has 15 amino acids. As DNA, the CDR3 is TGTGCCAGCAGCGGTACGGAGAGCTCCTACAGTGAGCAGTTCTTC. Translated, it gives CASSGTESSYSEQFF.

This clonotype occurred many times. This rearrangement joins TRBV5-1 to TRBJ2-4, with 10 bases matching TRBD1. Germline V gene data show CDR1 as SGHRS and CDR2 as YFSETQ. The V gene end was trimmed by 4 bases and the J gene end by 5 bases; junction bases not matched to a gene: 3. The CDR3 is 14 amino acids. The CDR3 DNA follows: TGCGCCAGCAGCCCCGGACAGGGGGAAAACATTCAGTACTTC. This gives the protein CASSPGQGENIQYF. Together with reference TRBV5-1 and TRBJ2-4, the CDR3 gives the full variable domain: KAGVTQTPRYLIKTRGQQVTLSCSPISGHRSVSWYQQTPGQGLQFLFEYFSETQRNKGNFPGRFSGRQFSNSRSEMNVSTLELGDSALYLCASSPGQGENIQYFGAGTRLSVL.

The chain uses TRBV11-2 and TRBJ1-2, with 11 bases fitting TRBD1. Trimming at V came to 4 bases and at J to 8 bases, leaving 12 bases not matched to a gene. This CDR3 has 16 residues. Germline CDR1 is SGHAT and CDR2 is FQNNGV. The CDR3 spells CASSSGTGGPLGGYTF. In nucleotides, the CDR3 is TGTGCCAGCAGCTCCGGGACAGGGGGTCCTTTGGGGGGCTACACCTTC.

The chain recombines TRBV7-9 with TRBJ2-5; no reliable D call. The DNA matches TRBJ2-7 better at its end, which makes the J call doubtful. Germline V gene lookup returns CDR1 SEHNR and CDR2 FQNEAQ (reference sequence). The CDR3 is 12 residues long. The CDR3 DNA reads as TGTGCCAGCAGCTTGGATGCCACCGAGCAGTACTTC. Translating gives CASSLDATEQYF.

The chain links TRBV4-2 to TRBJ2-5; weak D call: TRBD2 (6 bases). With the DNA end fitting TRBJ2-7 better, the J assignment may be wrong. CDR1 and CDR2 from the germline V gene are LGHNA and YNFKEQ. This CDR3 spans 15 amino acids. The CDR3: CASSQGGGGDHEQYF. CDR3 sequence (DNA): TGTGCCAGCAGCCAGGGAGGAGGAGGTGACCACGAGCAGTACTTC.

This clonotype came up a few times. This chain joins TRBV7-2 and TRBJ2-5; unclear D gene. Trimming cost V 5 bases and J 2 bases, with 15 bases left between them. The CDR3 covers 15 residues. In germline, CDR1 is SGHTA, CDR2 FQGNSA. The chain's CDR3 is CASSLRTNLQETQYF. The CDR3 nucleotides are TGTGCCAGCAGCCTGCGGACGAATCTACAAGAGACCCAGTACTTC.

This clonotype has only a few counts. CDR3 coding DNA: TGCAGCGTTGAATCAACAGGTTCCTACGAGCAGTTCTTC. Amino acids: CSVESTGSYEQFF. The chain is built from TRBV29-1 and TRBJ2-1; tentative D call: TRBD1 (5 bases). Germline V gene data show CDR1 as SQVTM and CDR2 as ANQGSEA. Trimming shortened V by 2 bases and J by 10 bases, and 15 bases separated the two germline ends. CDR3 length: 13 residues.

The chain uses TRBV7-2 and TRBJ2-6; perhaps D is TRBD1 or TRBD2 (5 bases each). Trimming removed 5 bases from V and 0 bases from J, with 17 bases in between. Germline CDR1 is SGHTA and CDR2 is FQGNSA. The CDR3 covers 18 residues. The chain's CDR3 is CASSVRDGILSGANVLTF. The CDR3 bases are TGTGCCAGCAGCGTAAGGGACGGAATCCTCTCTGGGGCCAACGTCCTGACTTTC. The whole variable domain, filled in from reference TRBV7-2 and TRBJ2-6, reads GAGVSQSPSNKVTEKGKDVELRCDPISGHTALYWYRQSLGQGLEFLIYFQGNSAPDKSGLPSDRFSAERTGGSVSTLTIQRTQQEDSAVYLCASSVRDGILSGANVLTFGAGSRLTVL.

This clonotype has just a few counts. CDR3 sequence (DNA): TGTGCCAGTACAGGAACCTATGGCTACACCTTC. Its translation: CASTGTYGYTF. The chain joins TRBV12-3 or TRBV12-4 to TRBJ1-2; D perhaps matches TRBD1 (5 bases). V lost 9 bases and J lost 4, with 9 bases in between. The CDR3 is 11 residues long.

This clonotype has just a few counts. The rearrangement uses TRBV4-3 and TRBJ2-5; D remains ambiguous. This CDR3 region has 16 residues. The germline CDR1 and CDR2 sequences are LGHNA and YSLEER. With 4 bases removed from V and 2 bases from J, the gap between germline ends came to 17 bases. The CDR3 spells CASSPTHTALQETQYF. For the CDR3, the DNA is TGCGCCAGCAGCCCCACCCATACCGCCCTTCAAGAGACCCAGTACTTC.

The gene calls are TRBV6-1 and TRBJ1-2; the D gene is possibly TRBD1 (5 bases). V was trimmed by 6 bases and J by 6 bases, leaving 14 bases between them. Germline V lookup: CDR1 MNHNS, CDR2 SASEGT. The CDR3 covers 13 residues. In DNA, the CDR3 is TGTGCCAGCAGAGCGGTCCTGGGGGATGGCTACACCTTC. Protein sequence: CASRAVLGDGYTF.

V and J are TRBV20-1 and TRBJ1-5; D gene unclear. The CDR3 is made up of 14 amino acids. Germline V gene lookup returns CDR1 DFQATT and CDR2 SNEGSKA (reference sequence). Trimming took 8 bases from V and 0 from J, leaving 14 bases between them. CDR3 nucleotide sequence: TGCAGTACTAAGAGACCATATAGCAATCAGCCCCAGCATTTT. It encodes CSTKRPYSNQPQHF.

This clonotype turned up a few times. CDR3 in amino acids: CASSLTGGPPWQSSYNEQFF. Written as DNA, the CDR3 is TGTGCCAGCAGCTTAACCGGGGGGCCTCCTTGGCAGAGCTCCTACAATGAGCAGTTCTTC. This chain uses TRBV7-3 with TRBJ2-1; a weak D match, TRBD2 (7 bases). V shed 0 bases and J shed 0 bases, with 21 bases lying between them. This CDR3 region has 20 residues. Per germline, CDR1 SGHTA and CDR2 FQGTGA.

This clonotype was seen a single time. The rearrangement uses TRBV3-1 and TRBJ2-3; 9 bases map to TRBD2. CDR1 is LGHDT, CDR2 YNNKEL, per germline (reference sequence). CDR3 length: 16 amino acids. V was clipped by 4 bases and J by 5 bases; unmatched bases: 10. DNA for the CDR3: TGTGCCAGCAGCCCTTTAGCGGGAGCGGCCTTAGATACGCAGTATTTT. This encodes CASSPLAGAALDTQYF.

This clonotype was counted a few times. V is TRBV28 and J is TRBJ1-5; unclear D gene. The CDR3 is 12 amino acids. CDR1 is MDHEN, CDR2 SYDVKM, per germline. The germline V and J ends were trimmed by 7 bases and 6 bases, with 10 bases remaining between them. CDR3 DNA sequence: TGTGCCAGCACCCCGTCACGTCAGCCCCAGCATTTT. This sequence encodes CASTPSRQPQHF.

V and J are TRBV7-9 and TRBJ2-3; unclear D gene. Trimming removed 5 bases from V and 9 bases from J, with 9 bases in between. This CDR3 comprises 11 residues. The germline V gene has CDR1 SEHNR and CDR2 FQNEAQ (reference sequence). The CDR3: CASSPALTQYF. The CDR3 DNA sequence: TGTGCCAGCAGCCCAGCCCTCACGCAGTATTTT. The full variable domain, rest sourced from reference TRBV7-9 and TRBJ2-3, is DTGVSQNPRHKITKRGQNVTFRCDPISEHNRLYWYRQTLGQGPEFLTYFQNEAQLEKSRLLSDRFSAERPKGSFSTLEIQRTEQGDSAMYLCASSPALTQYFGPGTRLTVL.

In its sample, this clonotype was seen a few times. V gene TRBV28 combines with J gene TRBJ2-1, with TRBD2 identical over 9 bases. The J segment lost 2 bases and the V segment lost 7 bases, leaving 6 bases of the junction unmatched. Germline V CDR1 and CDR2: MDHEN, SYDVKM. The CDR3 sequence is 15 residues long. CDR3 amino acids: CASNVAGGPYNEQFF. In nucleotides, the CDR3 is TGTGCCAGCAATGTGGCGGGGGGGCCCTACAATGAGCAGTTCTTC.

This clonotype was seen only a few times. The chain carries TRBV6-2 or TRBV6-3 and TRBJ2-7; 8 positions match TRBD2. V gave up 0 bases and J gave up 2 bases; unmatched junction bases: 3. Germline V CDR1 and CDR2: MNHEY, SVGEGT. This CDR3 is 15 amino acids long. The CDR3 DNA sequence: TGTGCCAGCAGTTACTCGACTAGCGAGACCTACGAGCAGTACTTC. Encoded protein: CASSYSTSETYEQYF.

The chain couples TRBV5-4 to TRBJ2-7, with D perhaps TRBD1 (6 bases). This CDR3 has 14 amino acids. V was cut by 0 bases and J by 4 bases, with 11 bases left in between. The germline V gene has CDR1 SGHNT and CDR2 YYREEE (reference sequence). As DNA, the CDR3 is TGTGCCAGCAGCTTGGTGGGGGCACGATACGAGCAGTACTTC. Translating it yields CASSLVGARYEQYF.

Only a few counts were recorded for this clonotype. This rearrangement joins TRBV5-4 to TRBJ1-2, with D possibly being TRBD1 (5 bases). The V end was cut by 1 base, the J end by 4 bases, with 17 bases between. The CDR3 runs 16 residues. The germline V gene has CDR1 SGHNT and CDR2 YYREEE (reference sequence). This chain's CDR3 is CASSLMQQGKGYGYTF. The DNA of the CDR3 is TGTGCCAGCAGCTTGATGCAGCAGGGTAAGGGCTATGGCTACACCTTC.

This clonotype was seen more than once but under ten times. This chain connects TRBV29-1 to TRBJ2-4; D possibly corresponds to TRBD1 (6 bases). The end of the DNA fits TRBJ2-7 better, so the J call may be wrong. The CDR3 consists of 13 residues. Germline CDR1 reads SQVTM; CDR2 reads ANQGSEA. The CDR3 coding sequence is TGCAGCGTTGAGGGGGCCACCCCATACGAGCAGTACTTC. Translating it yields CSVEGATPYEQYF.

The chain links TRBV12-3 or TRBV12-4 to TRBJ2-1; D might be TRBD1 or TRBD2, each matching 5 bases. This CDR3 comprises 12 residues. V lost 4 bases, J lost 7 bases, and 8 bases lay in between. The CDR3 region has the DNA TGTGCCAGCAGTTGGGGGTTTAATGAGCAGTTCTTC. Amino acids: CASSWGFNEQFF.

V is TRBV28 and J is TRBJ1-2, with D possibly being TRBD1 (5 bases). The CDR3 consists of 15 residues. V was trimmed by 6 bases and J by 4 bases, leaving 18 bases between them. Germline V lookup: CDR1 MDHEN, CDR2 SYDVKM. In DNA, the CDR3 is TGTGCCAGCAGATACCGGACATCTAGCCCCTATGGCTACACCTTC. It yields the protein CASRYRTSSPYGYTF.